This record covers a single T cell receptor (beta chain). This clone's antigen is unknown. Base quality data are lacking; no much larger clone is found one base away. The data were obtained in a study of response to subunit inactivated influenza vaccine (dated by TCRdb to the late 2010s). With respect to the entire study: The study used deep quantitative T cell receptor repertoire profiling to track responses to a trivalent subunit inactivated influenza vaccine.

The method behind the library was RT-PCR. For sequencing, an Illumina HiSeq 2500 was employed. TCRdb redid the processing of the public reads, applying fastp at Q25 and MiXCR, and retained in-frame beta chains. One record per CDR3 amino acid sequence lists the most common genes and DNA. For this sample the table gives about 520,000 distinct CDR3 sequences, of which roughly 7.6% were detected only once. The top ten hold less than 15% of the sample. General study outcomes and caveats: According to the authors, only a limited number of new T cells may be recruited by each seasonal influenza vaccination.

From the cysteine up to the phenylalanine, the CDR3 has a length of 16 residues. CDR3 DNA is the only sequence kept; it has 48 bases, read in frame from the first base. At the junction V is shortened by 1 base and J by 4 bases, with 14 bases in between. The CDR1 and CDR2 encoded by the germline V gene are SNHLY and FYNNEI. Specimen: PBMCs from blood, collected less than 25 months after vaccination. The TCR comes from a man aged 50-75 years who received an inactivated influenza vaccine. Donor details come from another sample of the same person, matched by shared clones. In this chain, TRBV2 is recombined with TRBJ1-5; a tentative D match to TRBD1 spans 5 bases. The DNA sequence reads TGTGCCAGCAGTGAAGAGACGGGCCGGGGGAATCAGCCCCAGCATTTT. This gives the protein CASSEETGRGNQPQHF.